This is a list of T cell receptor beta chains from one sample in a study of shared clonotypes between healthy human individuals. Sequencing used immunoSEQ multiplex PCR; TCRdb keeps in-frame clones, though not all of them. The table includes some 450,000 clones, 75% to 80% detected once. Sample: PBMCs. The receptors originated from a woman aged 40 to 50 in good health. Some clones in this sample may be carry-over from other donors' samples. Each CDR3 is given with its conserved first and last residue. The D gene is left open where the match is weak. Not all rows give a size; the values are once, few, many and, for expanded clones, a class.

TGTGCCAGCAGCCAAGACTACTCACAAGGCTACACCTTC	CASSQDYSQGYTF	.	TRBV14	TRBJ1-2	.
TGTGCCAGTACCGACAGGGCAGGAGTTGAAAAACTATTTTTT	CASTDRAGVEKLFF	TRBD1	TRBV19	TRBJ1-4	.
TGCGCCAGCAGCTTGGGAATCTCGGCTAGCGGGACTTCCGAGCAGTACTTC	CASSLGISASGTSEQYF	TRBD2	TRBV5-1	TRBJ2-7	.
TGCGCCAGCAGCCTGTGGGCTAGCGGGATTGAAGATACGCAGTATTTT	CASSLWASGIEDTQYF	TRBD2	TRBV4-1	TRBJ2-3	.
TGTGCCAGCAGTCCCTGGGTGGCTGGCGGAATTCAGTACTTC	CASSPWVAGGIQYF	.	TRBV27	TRBJ2-4	.
TGCGCCAGCAGCCAAGAGTCCCCCGGGGAGACCCAGTACTTC	CASSQESPGETQYF	.	TRBV4-3	TRBJ2-5	.
TGTGCCAGCAGCTTAGACGCGGGAGTCTACGAGCAGTACTTC	CASSLDAGVYEQYF	TRBD2	TRBV7-2	TRBJ2-7	.
TGTGCCAGCAGTTCCGGGACTAGCTCCCGGCAGTACTTC	CASSSGTSSRQYF	TRBD2	TRBV6-4	TRBJ2-7	.
TGCGCCAGCAGCTTAATACAGGCAGACTACGAGCAGTACTTC	CASSLIQADYEQYF	.	TRBV5-1	TRBJ2-7	once
TGTGCCAGTAGTATAACGGGAGACAATCAGCCCCAGCATTTT	CASSITGDNQPQHF	.	TRBV19	TRBJ1-5	.
TGCGCCAGCGGGGATAGCGGCTCCTACAATGAGCAGTTCTTC	CASGDSGSYNEQFF	.	TRBV4-1	TRBJ2-1	.
TGTGCCAGCAGCTCCTGGACAGGGGGTGTCTACGAGCAGTACTTC	CASSSWTGGVYEQYF	TRBD1	TRBV11-2	TRBJ2-7	few
TGTGCCAGCAGCCCCCCCACTAGCGGGGCAACGAACACCGGGGAGCTGTTTTTT	CASSPPTSGATNTGELFF	TRBD2	TRBV7-2	TRBJ2-2	.
TGTGCCAGCAGCTCGCGGCGGGAGCGCTTGGGCAATGAGCAGTTCTTC	CASSSRRERLGNEQFF	TRBD2	TRBV27	TRBJ2-1	.
TGTGCCAGCAGCTTAGATGATAGCGGGCTCTACGAGCAGTACTTC	CASSLDDSGLYEQYF	TRBD2	TRBV11-1	TRBJ2-7	.
TGTGCCAGTAGTATAGATGTCCTCTATGGCTACACCTTC	CASSIDVLYGYTF	.	TRBV19	TRBJ1-2	.
TGTGCCAGTAGTATGGTTCAAACCCAAGAGACCCAGTACTTC	CASSMVQTQETQYF	.	TRBV19	TRBJ2-5	.
TGTGCCACCAGCAGACCGGGACTAGCGGGAGTCGAGACCCAGTACTTC	CATSRPGLAGVETQYF	TRBD2	TRBV15	TRBJ2-5	.
TGTGCCAGCAGTTTAAGTGGCAGGGGGAACAAAAACACTGAAGCTTTCTTT	CASSLSGRGNKNTEAFF	TRBD1	TRBV27	TRBJ1-1	.
TGTGCCAGCAGCCCGGGACTAGCGGTAGGAGGAAAGTACTTC	CASSPGLAVGGKYF	TRBD2	TRBV11-2	TRBJ2-5	.
TGTGCCAGCAGTTTAAGGGCCTACTACGAGCAGTACTTC	CASSLRAYYEQYF	.	TRBV27	TRBJ2-7	.
TGTGCCAGCAGTAAGGGACTAGCCTCGGAGACCCAGTACTTC	CASSKGLASETQYF	TRBD2	TRBV2	TRBJ2-5	once
TGTGCCAGTAAGACAGGGTATTCCTATGGCTACACCTTC	CASKTGYSYGYTF	TRBD1	TRBV2	TRBJ1-2	.
TGTGCCTGGAGTGTAAAGGGGGCGGATGAGCAGTTCTTC	CAWSVKGADEQFF	TRBD1	TRBV30	TRBJ2-1	.
TGTGCCAGCAGTTTACGTTCCGGTTACGAGCAGTACTTC	CASSLRSGYEQYF	.	TRBV28	TRBJ2-7	.
TGTGCCAGCAGTCGACAGGGGCGGTGGACCGGGGAGCTGTTTTTT	CASSRQGRWTGELFF	TRBD1	TRBV6-5	TRBJ2-2	.
TGTGCCATCAGTGAGTCGATAACAGGGAACTATGGCTACACCTTC	CAISESITGNYGYTF	.	TRBV10-3	TRBJ1-2	.
TGTGCCAGCAGCTCGGGACAGGGTCTGGCAGGCTACACCTTC	CASSSGQGLAGYTF	TRBD1	TRBV7-9	TRBJ1-2	.
TGTGCCAGCAGCTTGGTGGCAGAGACGCAGTATTTT	CASSLVAETQYF	.	TRBV5-8	TRBJ2-3	.
TGTGCCAGCAACCCGTCTCAAGCCTCGGCTTTCTTT	CASNPSQASAFF	.	TRBV6-1	TRBJ1-1	.
TGTGCCAGCAGTGCCTTGGACAGGAGCTATGGCTACACCTTC	CASSALDRSYGYTF	TRBD1	TRBV25-1	TRBJ1-2	.
TGTGCCAGCAGCTCGACTAGCGGCCCGTACAATGAGCAGTTCTTC	CASSSTSGPYNEQFF	TRBD2	TRBV6-4	TRBJ2-1	few
TGTGCCAGCAGCTTAGTAGTGGCGGGAGGTGGTGAGCAGTACTTC	CASSLVVAGGGEQYF	TRBD2	TRBV11-2	TRBJ2-7	.
TGTGCCAGCAGGGGACAGGGGATATACGAGCAGTACTTC	CASRGQGIYEQYF	TRBD1	TRBV2	TRBJ2-7	.
TGTGCTAGCAGCCCAGGACCCGCGAAAGAGACCCAGTACTTC	CASSPGPAKETQYF	.	TRBV7-7	TRBJ2-5	.
TGTGCCAGCAGTTCACTTGCTAACTATGGCTACACCTTC	CASSSLANYGYTF	.	TRBV28	TRBJ1-2	.
TGTGCCAGCAGCGTAGGGACAGTAGCGGGTACGAACACCGGGGAGCTGTTTTTT	CASSVGTVAGTNTGELFF	.	TRBV9	TRBJ2-2	.
TGTGCCAGCAGTGACTCAGGTTGGGGACAGGGGGGGACCGGGGAGCTGTTTTTT	CASSDSGWGQGGTGELFF	TRBD1	TRBV6-4	TRBJ2-2	.
TGCAGCGTTGAAGCCTCGGGACAGGGAGCCTACAATGAGCAGTTCTTC	CSVEASGQGAYNEQFF	TRBD1	TRBV29-1	TRBJ2-1	.
TGTGCCAGTAGTTCCTCCTTTAGCGGGAGTACGAACAATGAGCAGTTCTTC	CASSSSFSGSTNNEQFF	TRBD2	TRBV19	TRBJ2-1	few
TGTGCCAGCAGCTCCACGTCAGGGATCGGAGTCACTGAAGCTTTCTTT	CASSSTSGIGVTEAFF	.	TRBV7-9	TRBJ1-1	.
TGTGCCAGCAGTCCCCCGGGGGCAACTAATGAAAAACTGTTTTTT	CASSPPGATNEKLFF	.	TRBV6-5	TRBJ1-4	.
TGTGCCAGCAGCCGCCGGGAGGGCCAGGGCACAGATACGCAGTATTTT	CASSRREGQGTDTQYF	TRBD2	TRBV28	TRBJ2-3	.
TGTGCCAGCAGCCCAGGGGGGGGAGTCAGCTACACCTTC	CASSPGGGVSYTF	TRBD1	TRBV7-2	TRBJ1-2	.
TGTGCCAGCAGTCCCCGATATATGACCGCCTACAATGAGCAGTTCTTC	CASSPRYMTAYNEQFF	.	TRBV27	TRBJ2-1	.
TGTGCCAGCAGCCCCCCCGGGACCCCCGGGGACGAGCAGTACTTC	CASSPPGTPGDEQYF	.	TRBV5-4	TRBJ2-7	few
TGTGCCAGCAGCCCGACTAGCGACAATGAGCAGTTCTTC	CASSPTSDNEQFF	TRBD2	TRBV7-3	TRBJ2-1	few
TGTGCCAGCAGTTCCGGGCCGTACTATGGCTACACCTTC	CASSSGPYYGYTF	.	TRBV28	TRBJ1-2	many
TGTGCCAGCTGGGAGACCTCTGGAAACACCATATATTTT	CASWETSGNTIYF	.	TRBV6-5	TRBJ1-3	.
TGCGCCAGCAGCTTGGCGGGGGGCTACACTGAAGCTTTCTTT	CASSLAGGYTEAFF	.	TRBV5-1	TRBJ1-1	many